These T cell receptor beta chains were read from a single sample in a study of CD8 T cells in Susac syndrome. TCRdb re-derived calls from the immunoSEQ multiplex PCR reads in MiXCR, one entry per CDR3 protein. The sample has some 240,000 distinct CDR3 sequences; almost 97% are singletons. Input material: CD4+ T cells from PBMCs. The receptors come from a human donor with Susac syndrome. CDR3s include the opening cysteine and the closing phenylalanine or tryptophan. Each record gives: V gene, clone size, D gene, J gene, CDR3 protein, CDR3 DNA. A D gene is named only where the DNA matches it firmly. Not all rows give a size; the values are once, few, many and, for expanded clones, a class.

V: TRBV18; size: -; D: -; J: TRBJ2-2; CDR3: CASSVGRNTGELFF; DNA: TGTGCCAGCTCAGTAGGGAGGAACACCGGGGAGCTGTTTTTT
V: TRBV30; size: once; D: -; J: TRBJ2-5; CDR3: CAWSEVGETQYF; DNA: TGTGCCTGGAGTGAGGTCGGAGAGACCCAGTACTTC
V: TRBV4-1; size: -; D: -; J: TRBJ2-6; CDR3: CASRLDIGANVLTF; DNA: TGCGCCAGCAGACTGGACATTGGGGCCAACGTCCTGACTTTC
V: TRBV6-6; size: -; D: -; J: TRBJ2-3; CDR3: CASGGDTQYF; DNA: TGTGCCAGCGGGGGAGATACGCAGTATTTT
V: TRBV20-1; size: -; D: TRBD2; J: TRBJ2-4; CDR3: CSAETGLVNMNIQYF; DNA: TGCAGTGCTGAAACGGGACTAGTGAATATGAACATTCAGTACTTC
V: TRBV15; size: -; D: -; J: TRBJ2-5; CDR3: CATGVRQETQYF; DNA: TGTGCCACAGGGGTGAGGCAAGAGACCCAGTACTTC
V: TRBV7-8; size: -; D: -; J: TRBJ1-2; CDR3: CASTPKTVNYGYTF; DNA: TGTGCCAGCACCCCTAAGACAGTTAACTATGGCTACACCTTC
V: TRBV6-1; size: -; D: TRBD2; J: TRBJ2-1; CDR3: CASSAYGLAGGYNEQFF; DNA: TGTGCCAGCAGTGCCTACGGACTAGCGGGAGGGTACAATGAGCAGTTCTTC
V: TRBV11-2; size: once; D: -; J: TRBJ2-5; CDR3: CASSLAGASATQYF; DNA: TGTGCCAGCAGCTTGGCAGGGGCGTCGGCGACCCAGTACTTC
V: TRBV4-1; size: -; D: -; J: TRBJ1-1; CDR3: CASSHTIGKGQDTEAFF; DNA: TGCGCCAGCAGCCACACCATCGGTAAGGGGCAAGACACTGAAGCTTTCTTT
V: TRBV7-9; size: -; D: TRBD2; J: TRBJ2-1; CDR3: CASSFGLAGRREQFF; DNA: TGTGCCAGCAGCTTTGGACTAGCGGGACGACGAGAGCAGTTCTTC
V: TRBV3-1; size: -; D: TRBD2; J: TRBJ2-1; CDR3: CASSQGPGGEQFF; DNA: TGTGCCAGCAGCCAAGGGCCGGGGGGTGAGCAGTTCTTC
V: TRBV28; size: -; D: -; J: TRBJ2-1; CDR3: CASSLIRYEQFF; DNA: TGTGCCAGCAGTTTGATTCGTTATGAGCAGTTCTTC
V: TRBV28; size: -; D: -; J: TRBJ1-1; CDR3: CASNPRAVNTEAFF; DNA: TGTGCCAGCAACCCTAGGGCAGTGAACACTGAAGCTTTCTTT
V: TRBV30; size: -; D: -; J: TRBJ2-2; CDR3: CAWGLSKTGELFF; DNA: TGTGCCTGGGGTCTATCCAAGACCGGGGAGCTGTTTTTT
V: TRBV7-9; size: -; D: -; J: TRBJ2-7; CDR3: CASSSAEGRRSSYEQYF; DNA: TGTGCCAGCAGCTCGGCAGAGGGGAGGAGGAGCTCCTACGAGCAGTACTTC
V: TRBV18; size: -; D: -; J: TRBJ1-4; CDR3: CASSPAKKLFF; DNA: TGTGCCAGCTCACCTGCGAAAAAACTGTTTTTT
V: TRBV20-1; size: -; D: -; J: TRBJ2-3; CDR3: CSATQPQGGFSTDTQYF; DNA: TGCAGTGCCACCCAACCCCAAGGGGGATTCTCCACAGATACGCAGTATTTT
V: TRBV6-6; size: -; D: -; J: TRBJ1-2; CDR3: CASSYSGGVDGYTF; DNA: TGTGCCAGCAGTTACTCGGGTGGCGTGGATGGCTACACCTTC
V: TRBV6-4; size: -; D: -; J: TRBJ1-1; CDR3: CASRGTPNTEAFF; DNA: TGTGCCAGCCGGGGGACCCCGAACACTGAAGCTTTCTTT
V: TRBV2; size: -; D: -; J: TRBJ2-3; CDR3: CASSEASREGTQYF; DNA: TGTGCCAGCAGTGAAGCGAGCCGGGAAGGGACGCAGTATTTT
V: TRBV29-1; size: -; D: -; J: TRBJ1-2; CDR3: CSVSSANYGYTF; DNA: TGCAGCGTAAGTTCTGCTAACTATGGCTACACCTTC
V: TRBV7-2; size: -; D: -; J: TRBJ1-4; CDR3: CASSRTAPDGKLFF; DNA: TGTGCCAGCAGCCGGACAGCGCCGGACGGAAAACTGTTTTTT
V: TRBV24-1; size: -; D: -; J: TRBJ2-3; CDR3: CATSDLIGTQYF; DNA: TGTGCCACCAGTGATTTGATCGGTACGCAGTATTTT
V: TRBV12-3/TRBV12-4; size: -; D: -; J: TRBJ2-5; CDR3: CASSRYRVPETQYF; DNA: TGTGCCAGCAGTAGATACAGGGTCCCAGAGACCCAGTACTTC
V: TRBV20-1; size: -; D: -; J: TRBJ1-2; CDR3: CSGKSQANYGYTF; DNA: TGCAGTGGGAAGTCGCAAGCTAACTATGGCTACACCTTC
V: TRBV5-1; size: -; D: -; J: TRBJ2-5; CDR3: CASSLGVAQETQYF; DNA: TGCGCCAGCAGCTTGGGAGTTGCCCAAGAGACCCAGTACTTC
V: TRBV4-1; size: -; D: -; J: TRBJ2-7; CDR3: CASSQVDGLQCF; DNA: TGCGCCAGCAGCCAAGTCGACGGACTTCAGTGCTTC
V: TRBV30; size: -; D: -; J: TRBJ1-2; CDR3: CACTSGGGYTF; DNA: TGTGCCTGCACCTCGGGAGGTGGCTACACCTTC
V: TRBV5-1; size: -; D: TRBD2; J: TRBJ2-7; CDR3: CASSPREETYEQYF; DNA: TGCGCCAGCAGCCCGCGGGAGGAGACCTACGAGCAGTACTTC
V: TRBV27; size: -; D: TRBD1; J: TRBJ1-1; CDR3: CASTRDRDGTEAFF; DNA: TGTGCCAGCACCCGGGACAGGGATGGCACTGAAGCTTTCTTT
V: TRBV19; size: -; D: -; J: TRBJ1-5; CDR3: CASSIGPGYQPQHF; DNA: TGTGCCAGTAGTATTGGTCCGGGTTATCAGCCCCAGCATTTT
V: TRBV6-5; size: -; D: -; J: TRBJ2-7; CDR3: CASSYGLATTYEQYF; DNA: TGTGCCAGCAGTTACGGGTTAGCGACAACCTACGAGCAGTACTTC
V: TRBV5-6; size: -; D: -; J: TRBJ1-2; CDR3: CASSRRQGGEYYGYTF; DNA: TGTGCCAGCAGCAGGAGACAAGGCGGGGAGTACTATGGCTACACCTTC
V: TRBV12-3/TRBV12-4; size: -; D: -; J: TRBJ2-3; CDR3: CASSYGTVSSTDTQYF; DNA: TGTGCCAGCAGTTACGGGACGGTATCTAGCACAGATACGCAGTATTTT
V: TRBV19; size: -; D: TRBD2; J: TRBJ2-4; CDR3: CASSPTATSGSSIAKNIQYF; DNA: TGTGCCAGTAGTCCGACCGCGACTAGCGGGAGTTCAATAGCCAAAAACATTCAGTACTTC
V: TRBV20-1; size: -; D: -; J: TRBJ2-1; CDR3: CSASRDLWGYNEQFF; DNA: TGCAGTGCTAGTCGGGACCTTTGGGGCTACAATGAGCAGTTCTTC
V: TRBV6-2/TRBV6-3; size: -; D: TRBD1; J: TRBJ1-2; CDR3: CASSPNRGDGYTF; DNA: TGTGCCAGCAGCCCCAACAGGGGCGATGGCTACACCTTC
V: TRBV3-1; size: -; D: -; J: TRBJ1-1; CDR3: CASTPFRGHTEAFF; DNA: TGTGCCAGCACCCCCTTCCGGGGCCACACTGAAGCTTTCTTT
V: TRBV7-2; size: -; D: -; J: TRBJ1-5; CDR3: CASSWGGSQPQHF; DNA: TGTGCCAGCAGCTGGGGGGGCAGCCAGCCCCAGCATTTT
V: TRBV28; size: -; D: -; J: TRBJ1-5; CDR3: CASSRDIPNQPQHF; DNA: TGTGCCAGCAGTCGGGACATTCCCAATCAGCCCCAGCATTTT
V: TRBV27; size: -; D: -; J: TRBJ1-2; CDR3: CASSFQGWNYGYTF; DNA: TGTGCCAGCAGTTTTCAGGGGTGGAACTATGGCTACACCTTC
V: TRBV23-1; size: -; D: -; J: TRBJ2-2; CDR3: CASSQHDRDTGELFF; DNA: TGCGCCAGCAGTCAGCACGACAGAGACACCGGGGAGCTGTTTTTT
V: TRBV25-1; size: -; D: -; J: TRBJ1-1; CDR3: CASRRSGNTEAFF; DNA: TGTGCCAGCAGGAGGTCGGGGAACACTGAAGCTTTCTTT
V: TRBV30; size: -; D: -; J: TRBJ2-7; CDR3: CAWSSRDTSSYEQYF; DNA: TGTGCCTGGAGTTCCCGGGACACCAGCTCCTACGAGCAGTACTTC
V: TRBV6-6; size: -; D: -; J: TRBJ1-5; CDR3: CATLTDRSLDQPQHF; DNA: TGTGCCACCCTCACAGACAGGTCGTTAGATCAGCCCCAGCATTTT
V: TRBV7-8; size: -; D: -; J: TRBJ1-4; CDR3: CASSAEQLSEKLFF; DNA: TGTGCCAGCAGCGCCGAACAGTTAAGTGAAAAACTGTTTTTT
V: TRBV7-2; size: -; D: TRBD2; J: TRBJ2-3; CDR3: CASSLLPLAGAGADTQYF; DNA: TGTGCCAGCAGCTTATTGCCTTTAGCGGGAGCGGGGGCAGATACGCAGTATTTT
V: TRBV9; size: -; D: TRBD2; J: TRBJ2-1; CDR3: CASSVGTSGSYNEQFF; DNA: TGTGCCAGCAGCGTCGGGACTAGCGGGAGTTACAATGAGCAGTTCTTC
V: TRBV12-3/TRBV12-4; size: -; D: -; J: TRBJ2-5; CDR3: CASSLHHHGETQYF; DNA: TGTGCCAGCAGTTTGCACCATCATGGAGAGACCCAGTACTTC
V: TRBV19; size: -; D: -; J: TRBJ2-2; CDR3: CASRSGPPNTGELFF; DNA: TGTGCCAGTAGATCGGGACCGCCGAACACCGGGGAGCTGTTTTTT
V: TRBV29-1; size: -; D: -; J: TRBJ1-1; CDR3: CSVLQSEAFF; DNA: TGCAGCGTTCTACAGTCTGAAGCTTTCTTT
V: TRBV20-1; size: -; D: -; J: TRBJ1-4; CDR3: CSARAGSRNEKLFF; DNA: TGCAGTGCTAGAGCGGGGTCCCGAAATGAAAAACTGTTTTTT
V: TRBV27; size: -; D: -; J: TRBJ1-2; CDR3: CASSPRTLYYGYTF; DNA: TGTGCCAGCAGTCCAAGGACACTCTACTATGGCTACACCTTC
V: TRBV18; size: -; D: -; J: TRBJ2-5; CDR3: CASSPNDRETQYF; DNA: TGTGCCAGCTCACCAAATGACCGGGAGACCCAGTACTTC
V: TRBV30; size: once; D: TRBD1; J: TRBJ1-1; CDR3: CAWKYNLGQRHTEAFF; DNA: TGTGCCTGGAAATATAACCTGGGACAGAGACACACTGAAGCTTTCTTT
V: TRBV5-4; size: -; D: TRBD1; J: TRBJ1-1; CDR3: CASSLRGRETEAFF; DNA: TGTGCCAGCAGCTTGAGGGGGCGCGAGACTGAAGCTTTCTTT
V: TRBV4-2; size: -; D: TRBD2; J: TRBJ2-4; CDR3: CASSQTSDGTKNIQYF; DNA: TGTGCCAGCAGCCAGACTAGCGACGGTACCAAAAACATTCAGTACTTC